This TCR beta chain emerged from a study of T cell responses to AZD1222 COVID-19 vaccine. As for this clone: Its antigen is currently unknown.

Trimming shortened V by 10 bases and J by 0 bases, and 19 bases separated the two germline ends. Germline values: CDR1 WNHNN, CDR2 SYGVQD (reference sequence). The CDR3 consists of 16 residues. Sequencing was performed with immunoSEQ multiplex PCR; in TCRdb, only in-frame clones are kept and a portion is missing. The sample carries roughly 54,000 clones, around 92% recorded once. Analyses pooled second doses at about 4 or about 12 weeks. Study conclusions and caveats: Spike-specific TCR depth and breadth grew after two AZD1222 doses. Donors were largely white British and mainly female; clonal diversity was possibly underestimated. Reportedly, nearly half of unique spike TCRs recognized epitopes outside B.1.351/B.1.1.7 mutations.

The rearrangement links TRBV10-1 to TRBJ1-3; D is ambiguous. Sequences were derived from peripheral blood, sampled 28 days after the second AZD1222 dose. The clonotype originates from an adult who received the AZD1222 COVID-19 vaccine. CDR3 protein: CATSPYVRVSGNTIYF. In nucleotides, the CDR3 is TGCGCCACTTCCCCTTACGTACGGGTCTCTGGAAACACCATATATTTT.